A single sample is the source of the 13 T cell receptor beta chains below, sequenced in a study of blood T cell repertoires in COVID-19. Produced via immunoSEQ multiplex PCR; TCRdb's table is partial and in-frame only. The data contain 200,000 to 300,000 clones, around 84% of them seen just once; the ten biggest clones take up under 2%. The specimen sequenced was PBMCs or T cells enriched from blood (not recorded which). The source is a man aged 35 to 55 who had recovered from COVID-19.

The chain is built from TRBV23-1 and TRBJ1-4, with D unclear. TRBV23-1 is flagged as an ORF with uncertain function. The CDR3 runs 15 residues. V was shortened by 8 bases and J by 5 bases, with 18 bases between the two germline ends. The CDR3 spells CASDPTEGPNEKLFF. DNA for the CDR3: TGCGCCAGCGATCCTACGGAGGGCCCGAATGAAAAACTGTTTTTT.

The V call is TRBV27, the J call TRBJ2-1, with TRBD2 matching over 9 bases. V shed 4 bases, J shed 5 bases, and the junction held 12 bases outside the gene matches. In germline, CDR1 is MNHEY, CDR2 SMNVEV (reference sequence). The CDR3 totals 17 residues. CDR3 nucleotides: TGTGCCAGCAGTTCATACTTAGCGGGAGTCAGGAACAATGAGCAGTTCTTC. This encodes CASSSYLAGVRNNEQFF.

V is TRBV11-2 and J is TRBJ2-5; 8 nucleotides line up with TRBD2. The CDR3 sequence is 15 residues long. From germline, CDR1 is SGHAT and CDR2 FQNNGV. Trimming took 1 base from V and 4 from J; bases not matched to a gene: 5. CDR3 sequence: CASSLGAGAGETQYF. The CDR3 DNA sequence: TGTGCCAGCAGCTTAGGAGCGGGGGCCGGAGAGACCCAGTACTTC.

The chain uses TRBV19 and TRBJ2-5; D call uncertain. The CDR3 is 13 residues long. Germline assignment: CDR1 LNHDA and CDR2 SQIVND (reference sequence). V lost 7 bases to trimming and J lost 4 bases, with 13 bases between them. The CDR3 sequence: CASTNSAGETQYF. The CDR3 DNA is TGTGCCAGTACCAACTCTGCAGGAGAGACCCAGTACTTC.

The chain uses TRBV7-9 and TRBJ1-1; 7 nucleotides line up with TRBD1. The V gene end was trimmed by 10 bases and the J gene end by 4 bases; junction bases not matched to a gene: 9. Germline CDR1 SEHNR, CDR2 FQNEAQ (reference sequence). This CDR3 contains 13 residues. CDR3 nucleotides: TGTGCCATCCGACAGGGTCTTGGCACTGAAGCTTTCTTT. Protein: CAIRQGLGTEAFF.

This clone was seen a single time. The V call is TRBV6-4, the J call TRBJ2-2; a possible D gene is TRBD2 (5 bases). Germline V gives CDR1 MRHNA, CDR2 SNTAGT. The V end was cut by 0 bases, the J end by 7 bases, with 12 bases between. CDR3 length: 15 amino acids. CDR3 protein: CASSDSTSHGGELFF. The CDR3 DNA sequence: TGTGCCAGCAGTGACTCCACTAGTCATGGCGGGGAGCTGTTTTTT.

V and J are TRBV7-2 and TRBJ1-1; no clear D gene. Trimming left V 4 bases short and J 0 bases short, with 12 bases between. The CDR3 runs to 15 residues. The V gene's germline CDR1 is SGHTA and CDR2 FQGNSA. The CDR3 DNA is TGTGCCAGCAGCTACGGAGGAGGAATGAACACTGAAGCTTTCTTT. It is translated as CASSYGGGMNTEAFF.

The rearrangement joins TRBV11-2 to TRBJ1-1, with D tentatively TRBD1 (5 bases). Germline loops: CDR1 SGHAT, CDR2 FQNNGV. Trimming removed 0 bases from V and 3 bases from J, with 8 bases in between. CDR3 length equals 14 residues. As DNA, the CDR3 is TGTGCCAGCAGCTTAGAAGCAGGGTACACTGAAGCTTTCTTT. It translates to CASSLEAGYTEAFF.

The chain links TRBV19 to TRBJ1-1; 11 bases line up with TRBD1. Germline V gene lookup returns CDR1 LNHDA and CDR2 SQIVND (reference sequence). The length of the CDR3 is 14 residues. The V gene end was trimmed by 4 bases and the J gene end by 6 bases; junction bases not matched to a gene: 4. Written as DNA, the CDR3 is TGTGCCAGTAGTACGGGACAGGGGGGAGCTGAAGCTTTCTTT. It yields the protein CASSTGQGGAEAFF.

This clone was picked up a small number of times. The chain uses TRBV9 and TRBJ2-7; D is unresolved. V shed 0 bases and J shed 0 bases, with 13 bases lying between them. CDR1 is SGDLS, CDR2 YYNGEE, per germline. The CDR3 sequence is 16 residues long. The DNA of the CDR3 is TGTGCCAGCAGCGTAGAGGCCCAGGTAGGCTCCTACGAGCAGTACTTC. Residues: CASSVEAQVGSYEQYF. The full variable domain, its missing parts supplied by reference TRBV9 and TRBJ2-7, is DSGVTQTPKHLITATGQRVTLRCSPRSGDLSVYWYQQSLDQGLQFLIQYYNGEERAKGNILERFSAQQFPDLHSELNLSSLELGDSALYFCASSVEAQVGSYEQYFGPGTRLTVT.

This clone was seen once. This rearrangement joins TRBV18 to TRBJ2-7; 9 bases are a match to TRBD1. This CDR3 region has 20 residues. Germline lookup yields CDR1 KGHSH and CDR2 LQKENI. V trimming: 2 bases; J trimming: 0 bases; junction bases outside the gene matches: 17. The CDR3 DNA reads TGTGCCAGCTCACCAGGTCCGGGACAGGGCCAGGGCGGGACCTCCTACGAGCAGTACTTC. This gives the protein CASSPGPGQGQGGTSYEQYF. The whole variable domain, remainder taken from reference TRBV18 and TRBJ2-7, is NAGVMQNPRHLVRRRGQEARLRCSPMKGHSHVYWYRQLPEEGLKFMVYLQKENIIDESGMPKERFSAEFPKEGPSILRIQQVVRGDSAAYFCASSPGPGQGQGGTSYEQYFGPGTRLTVT.

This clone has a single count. Written as DNA, the CDR3 is TGTGCCTGGAGTAGGGGCGGGGAGCTGTTTTTT. It is translated as CAWSRGGELFF. This chain links TRBV30 with TRBJ2-2; TRBD1 is a possible D gene (5 bases). This CDR3 has 11 residues. Germline V gene data show CDR1 as GTSNPN and CDR2 as SVGIG (reference sequence). Trimming pared 2 bases from V and 7 bases from J, leaving 5 bases between.

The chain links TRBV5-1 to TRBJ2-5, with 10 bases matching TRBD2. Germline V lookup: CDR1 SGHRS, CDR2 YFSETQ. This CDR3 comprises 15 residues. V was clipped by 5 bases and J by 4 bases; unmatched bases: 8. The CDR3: CASSLSGGAGETQYF. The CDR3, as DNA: TGCGCCAGCAGTCTGAGCGGGGGGGCGGGAGAGACCCAGTACTTC. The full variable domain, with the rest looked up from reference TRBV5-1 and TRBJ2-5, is KAGVTQTPRYLIKTRGQQVTLSCSPISGHRSVSWYQQTPGQGLQFLFEYFSETQRNKGNFPGRFSGRQFSNSRSEMNVSTLELGDSALYLCASSLSGGAGETQYFGPGTRLLVL.